This is a list of T cell receptor beta chains from one sample in a study of shared clonotypes between healthy human individuals. Some clones are missing from TCRdb's copy, which holds only in-frame ones; the method was immunoSEQ multiplex PCR. The top ten hold 0.95% to 1.5% of the sample, which has about 1,800,000 clones, just under 95% seen once. Sequences were obtained from naive CD8+ T cells sorted from blood. The receptors originated from a man younger than 35 in good health. The CDR3 runs from the conserved cysteine through the conserved F or W. D genes are given only for firm matches. Size values are once, few and many counts, or a class for expanded clones, and some rows have none.

size	V	D	J	CDR3	DNA
NA	TRBV15	NA	TRBJ1-5	CATSTGDGSNQPQHF	TGTGCCACCAGCACCGGGGACGGTAGCAATCAGCCCCAGCATTTT
NA	TRBV30	NA	TRBJ1-1	CAWSVIDDTEAFF	TGTGCCTGGAGTGTAATTGACGACACTGAAGCTTTCTTT
NA	TRBV30	NA	TRBJ1-4	CAWSATGLHNEKLFF	TGTGCCTGGAGTGCCACGGGACTCCATAATGAAAAACTGTTTTTT
NA	TRBV6-5	NA	TRBJ2-7	CASSLTGAEQYF	TGTGCCAGCAGCCTAACGGGGGCCGAGCAGTACTTC
NA	TRBV30	NA	TRBJ2-7	CAWSESSYEQYF	TGTGCCTGGAGTGAAAGCTCCTACGAGCAGTACTTC
NA	TRBV4-3	TRBD2	TRBJ2-2	CASSQEWASGSNTGELFF	TGCGCCAGCAGCCAAGAATGGGCTAGCGGGAGTAACACCGGGGAGCTGTTTTTT
NA	TRBV19	NA	TRBJ1-1	CASSIDLELGRLNTEAFF	TGTGCCAGTAGTATAGATCTTGAACTTGGACGGTTGAACACTGAAGCTTTCTTT
NA	TRBV28	TRBD2	TRBJ2-3	CASSRLASSTDTQYF	TGTGCCAGCAGCAGACTAGCGTCAAGCACAGATACGCAGTATTTT
NA	TRBV4-3	TRBD2	TRBJ2-7	CASSQDWPSGAEYEQYF	TGCGCCAGCAGCCAAGATTGGCCTAGCGGAGCAGAATACGAGCAGTACTTC
once	TRBV2	NA	TRBJ2-5	CASNKDREGEETQYF	TGTGCCAGCAACAAGGACAGGGAGGGAGAAGAGACCCAGTACTTC
NA	TRBV11-2	NA	TRBJ1-2	CASSLAWQGYGYGYTF	TGTGCCAGCAGCTTAGCATGGCAGGGGTACGGCTATGGCTACACCTTC
NA	TRBV27	TRBD1	TRBJ2-1	CASSFRGNSYNEQFF	TGTGCCAGCAGTTTCAGGGGGAACTCCTACAATGAGCAGTTCTTC
NA	TRBV15	TRBD1	TRBJ2-7	CATSSFETGVVEQYF	TGTGCCACCAGCTCTTTCGAGACAGGGGTAGTCGAGCAGTACTTC
NA	TRBV10-1	NA	TRBJ2-3	CASSESGSSPDTQYF	TGCGCCAGCAGTGAGTCGGGCAGTAGTCCAGATACGCAGTATTTT
once	TRBV18	NA	TRBJ2-7	CASSPPTPRWFEQYF	TGTGCCAGCTCACCACCGACCCCCAGATGGTTCGAGCAGTACTTC
NA	TRBV9	NA	TRBJ2-7	CASSSEGTYEQYF	TGTGCCAGCAGCAGCGAAGGTACCTACGAGCAGTACTTC
NA	TRBV4-1	NA	TRBJ1-4	CASSLYRESSNEKLFF	TGCGCCAGCAGCCTATACAGGGAAAGCAGTAATGAAAAACTGTTTTTT
once	TRBV6-1	NA	TRBJ2-3	CASRTEGSGTDTQYF	TGTGCCAGCAGGACCGAGGGTTCTGGCACAGATACGCAGTATTTT
NA	TRBV14	NA	TRBJ2-5	CASSQGLGLEETQYF	TGTGCCAGCAGCCAAGGGCTAGGGTTGGAAGAGACCCAGTACTTC
NA	TRBV6-5	NA	TRBJ1-1	CASSTRQGSTEAFF	TGTGCCAGCAGTACCCGACAAGGGAGCACTGAAGCTTTCTTT
NA	TRBV9	NA	TRBJ1-2	CASREPGQIGYTF	TGTGCCAGCAGAGAACCGGGACAAATTGGCTACACCTTC
NA	TRBV13	NA	TRBJ2-7	CASSPGDRTYEQYF	TGTGCCAGCAGCCCAGGAGACAGAACCTACGAGCAGTACTTC
NA	TRBV27	NA	TRBJ1-1	CASSSPVQGTEAFF	TGTGCCAGCAGTTCTCCTGTACAGGGCACTGAAGCTTTCTTT
NA	TRBV19	TRBD2	TRBJ2-7	CASSRLAGYEQYF	TGTGCCAGTAGTAGACTAGCGGGCTACGAGCAGTACTTC
NA	TRBV6-5	NA	TRBJ2-2	CASSYLGTGELFF	TGTGCCAGCAGTTACCTTGGCACCGGGGAGCTGTTTTTT
NA	TRBV13	TRBD2	TRBJ2-1	CASSGGGLAERGFF	TGTGCCAGCAGCGGCGGAGGACTAGCGGAGAGGGGGTTCTTC
NA	TRBV19	NA	TRBJ1-6	CASSWGNSYNSPLHF	TGTGCCAGTAGCTGGGGGAACTCCTATAATTCACCCCTCCACTTT
once	TRBV27	NA	TRBJ2-7	CASSLVLAHEQYF	TGTGCCAGCAGTTTAGTACTAGCACACGAGCAGTACTTC
NA	TRBV5-6	TRBD1	TRBJ2-5	CASSFPTGSETQYF	TGTGCCAGCAGCTTCCCGACAGGGTCTGAGACCCAGTACTTC
NA	TRBV6-5	TRBD2	TRBJ2-7	CASSPGLTIPYEQYF	TGTGCCAGCAGCCCGGGACTAACAATTCCCTACGAGCAGTACTTC
NA	TRBV29-1	NA	TRBJ1-1	CSVEEYARAFF	TGCAGCGTTGAAGAGTATGCCAGAGCTTTCTTT
NA	TRBV5-4	TRBD2	TRBJ2-4	CASSFRRENGNIQYF	TGTGCCAGCAGCTTTCGGCGGGAGAACGGAAACATTCAGTACTTC
NA	TRBV28	NA	TRBJ2-7	CASSPTGLKDYEQYF	TGTGCCAGCAGTCCCACAGGGTTAAAAGACTACGAGCAGTACTTC
NA	TRBV9	NA	TRBJ2-2	CASSVDGSGELFF	TGTGCCAGCAGCGTAGACGGCTCAGGGGAGCTGTTTTTT
NA	TRBV5-5	NA	TRBJ2-7	CASSLGAEGEQYF	TGTGCCAGCAGCTTGGGGGCCGAGGGGGAGCAGTACTTC
once	TRBV27	NA	TRBJ2-7	CASSLSIQGRYEQYF	TGTGCCAGCAGTTTATCGATCCAGGGAAGGTACGAGCAGTACTTC
NA	TRBV6-1	NA	TRBJ1-2	CASSGFDGVVPNYGYTF	TGTGCCAGCAGTGGATTCGACGGAGTCGTCCCTAACTATGGCTACACCTTC
NA	TRBV19	NA	TRBJ2-3	CASSIAPLPDTQYF	TGTGCCAGTAGTATAGCCCCCCTCCCAGATACGCAGTATTTT
NA	TRBV5-1	TRBD2	TRBJ2-3	CASSPTSASTDTQYF	TGCGCCAGCAGCCCTACTAGCGCCAGCACAGATACGCAGTATTTT
NA	TRBV6-1	NA	TRBJ2-1	CASSPSYNEQFF	TGTGCCAGCAGTCCCAGTTACAATGAGCAGTTCTTC
NA	TRBV7-9	NA	TRBJ2-2	CASSPTFSGELFF	TGTGCCAGCAGCCCAACCTTCTCCGGGGAGCTGTTTTTT
NA	TRBV6-1	TRBD2	TRBJ2-7	CASSEAQSGGTLLYEQYF	TGTGCCAGCAGTGAAGCGCAGAGCGGGGGGACCCTTTTATACGAGCAGTACTTC
NA	TRBV5-6	NA	TRBJ2-7	CASSSQLKGFEQYF	TGTGCCAGCAGCTCACAATTGAAGGGTTTTGAGCAGTACTTC
NA	TRBV4-1	TRBD2	TRBJ2-1	CASSQGVLAGHEQFF	TGCGCCAGCAGCCAAGGAGTACTAGCGGGGCATGAGCAGTTCTTC
NA	TRBV10-3	TRBD1	TRBJ1-5	CAISEPGTGPTPQHF	TGTGCCATCAGTGAACCCGGGACAGGGCCTACACCCCAGCATTTT
NA	TRBV27	NA	TRBJ2-2	CASSLIAPGTGELFF	TGTGCCAGCAGCCTCATAGCCCCGGGCACCGGGGAGCTGTTTTTT
NA	TRBV27	TRBD2	TRBJ2-7	CASSLAGAREQYF	TGTGCCAGCAGTCTAGCGGGAGCGCGAGAGCAGTACTTC
NA	TRBV6-5	NA	TRBJ1-2	CASSYPAEGGGYGYTF	TGTGCCAGCAGTTACCCCGCAGAGGGAGGCGGCTATGGCTACACCTTC
NA	TRBV19	NA	TRBJ2-2	CATSVGGAMELFF	TGTGCCACCTCCGTGGGGGGAGCCATGGAGCTGTTTTTT
once	TRBV2	TRBD1	TRBJ1-1	CASREGDSTNTEAFF	TGTGCCAGCAGAGAAGGGGACAGTACTAACACTGAAGCTTTCTTT
NA	TRBV9	TRBD2	TRBJ2-3	CASSEGGLAADTQYF	TGTGCCAGCAGCGAGGGGGGACTAGCGGCAGATACGCAGTATTTT
NA	TRBV7-6	TRBD1	TRBJ2-3	CASSPGTGWTDTQYF	TGTGCCAGCAGCCCCGGGACAGGGTGGACAGATACGCAGTATTTT
NA	TRBV4-3	NA	TRBJ2-7	CASSQEGGEQYF	TGCGCCAGCAGCCAAGAGGGGGGCGAGCAGTACTTC
NA	TRBV27	TRBD2	TRBJ2-3	CASSPLDSGVSTDTQYF	TGTGCCAGCAGTCCTCTAGATAGCGGGGTGAGCACAGATACGCAGTATTTT
NA	TRBV11-2	NA	TRBJ2-5	CASSPVLGGTQYF	TGTGCCAGCAGCCCAGTCTTGGGAGGGACCCAGTACTTC
NA	TRBV13	NA	TRBJ1-2	CASSLAGQPIYGYTF	TGTGCCAGCAGCTTAGCCGGACAGCCTATCTATGGCTACACCTTC
few	TRBV4-1	NA	TRBJ2-7	CASSQDLSTVYEQYF	TGCGCCAGCAGCCAAGATTTGTCGACAGTCTACGAGCAGTACTTC
NA	TRBV9	TRBD1	TRBJ1-4	CASSAGTGVGEKLFF	TGTGCCAGCAGCGCCGGGACAGGGGTGGGTGAAAAACTGTTTTTT
NA	TRBV14	TRBD2	TRBJ2-4	CASSHGLAPNIQYF	TGTGCCAGCAGCCATGGACTAGCGCCAAACATTCAGTACTTC